These 21 T cell receptor beta chains share one sample of origin, sequenced in a study of technical replicates of blood from a few donors listed by TCRdb under 2017. The library came from the immunoSEQ multiplex PCR assay. TCRdb obtained this table from immuneACCESS and retained in-frame rearrangements with V and J assigned. These tables miss some clones; where compared with another copy, unresolved V genes account for less than half of the shortfall, and the remainder is unexplained. The sample table shows under 90,000 clones, and around 92% are seen once. The ten biggest clones cover approximately 0.3% of the sample. The material sequenced was T cells isolated from PBMCs. Receptor source: a human donor in good health.

V usage is TRBV10-3 and J usage is TRBJ1-1, with 10 bases that match TRBD1. The V gene's germline CDR1 is ENHRY and CDR2 SYGVKD. The J segment lost 1 base and the V segment lost 8 bases, leaving 1 base of the junction unmatched. The CDR3 consists of 13 residues. Here the CDR3 reads CAIWDRGNTEAFF. The CDR3 coding sequence is TGTGCCATCTGGGACAGGGGGAACACTGAAGCTTTCTTT.

The chain carries TRBV11-3 and TRBJ2-2, with D tentatively TRBD2 (6 bases). V was pared by 3 bases and J by 9 bases, with 14 bases between. CDR3 length: 14 amino acids. Germline V gene data show CDR1 as SGHNT and CDR2 as YENEEA. The CDR3 loop reads CASSLGTGGRELFF. For the CDR3, the DNA is TGTGCCAGCAGCTTGGGGACCGGAGGGCGGGAGCTGTTTTTT.

This clone appeared once. The V call is TRBV19, the J call TRBJ2-1; D possibly corresponds to TRBD2 (5 bases). The V gene lost 8 bases and the J gene lost 0 bases, with 11 bases spanning the gap. Germline CDR1 reads LNHDA; CDR2 reads SQIVND (reference sequence). This CDR3 is 14 amino acids long. CDR3 DNA sequence: TGTGCCAGTGGCCGGGAAACCTCCTACAATGAGCAGTTCTTC. Its protein product is CASGRETSYNEQFF.

CDR3 in amino acids: CASSQYFRQGRREKLFF. The CDR3, as DNA: TGTGCCAGCAGCCAGTACTTCAGACAGGGACGAAGAGAAAAACTGTTTTTT. The V gene is TRBV4-2, the J gene TRBJ1-4; 7 positions agree with TRBD1. There are 17 residues in the CDR3. From germline, CDR1 is LGHNA and CDR2 YNFKEQ. Trimming cost V 3 bases and J 8 bases; bases outside gene matches: 15.

This clone has a handful of counts. V usage is TRBV7-9 and J usage is TRBJ1-3; weak D call: TRBD1 (5 bases). CDR1 is SEHNR, CDR2 FQNEAQ, per germline (reference sequence). V lost 1 base and J lost 2, with 15 bases in between. The CDR3 totals 17 residues. CDR3 DNA: TGTGCCAGCAGCTTAGATAACGGGGGTTGGCCTGGAAACACCATATATTTT. Its translation is CASSLDNGGWPGNTIYF.

The rearrangement uses TRBV5-1 and TRBJ1-1; maybe TRBD1 (5 bases). The CDR3 consists of 14 residues. The germline V and J ends were trimmed by 4 bases and 5 bases, with 15 bases remaining between them. The germline V gene has CDR1 SGHRS and CDR2 YFSETQ. The CDR3 protein is CASSLQVAGTEAFF. CDR3 nucleotide sequence: TGCGCCAGCAGCCTACAGGTGGCCGGGACTGAAGCTTTCTTT.

J is TRBJ2-7 and V is TRBV19, with TRBD1 as a possible D gene (5 bases). CDR3 length equals 14 residues. Germline V gives CDR1 LNHDA, CDR2 SQIVND (reference sequence). Trimming shortened V by 3 bases and J by 5 bases, and 14 bases separated the two germline ends. The chain's CDR3 is CASSIGRPRDEQYF. The CDR3 nucleotides are TGTGCCAGTAGTATTGGCAGACCCAGGGACGAGCAGTACTTC.

This clone was detected only a few times. The V call is TRBV5-1, the J call TRBJ1-1; 7 bases match TRBD1. CDR3 length equals 14 residues. CDR1 is SGHRS, CDR2 YFSETQ, per germline. V trimming: 7 bases; J trimming: 0 bases; junction bases outside the gene matches: 6. The CDR3 loop reads CASFTGDMNTEAFF. In DNA form, the CDR3 reads TGCGCCAGCTTCACAGGGGATATGAACACTGAAGCTTTCTTT.

The rearrangement joins TRBV5-1 to TRBJ2-3; 8 nucleotides line up with TRBD2. CDR1 is SGHRS and CDR2 is YFSETQ in the germline V gene. The CDR3 is made up of 15 amino acids. V lost 0 bases to trimming and J lost 5 bases; unmatched junction nucleotides: 5. The CDR3: CASSLDPGGGDTQYF. The DNA for the CDR3 is TGCGCCAGCAGCTTGGATCCGGGGGGGGGAGATACGCAGTATTTT.

The V gene is TRBV6-5, the J gene TRBJ2-1; possible D gene TRBD2, 6 bases. V shed 3 bases and J shed 6 bases, with 15 bases lying between them. Germline loops: CDR1 MNHEY, CDR2 SVGAGI. This CDR3 is built from 15 residues. The CDR3 loop is CASSYLGGASNEQFF. The DNA for the CDR3 is TGTGCCAGCAGTTATCTCGGCGGGGCCTCCAATGAGCAGTTCTTC.

The chain carries TRBV5-1 and TRBJ1-1; tentative D call: TRBD1 (6 bases). The ends were cut back, 7 bases at V and 1 base at J, with 11 bases in the middle. Germline CDR1 reads SGHRS; CDR2 reads YFSETQ. The CDR3 length is 13 residues. For the CDR3, the DNA is TGCGCCAGCGCCGGGACACCGAACACTGAAGCTTTCTTT. Protein sequence: CASAGTPNTEAFF.

The chain joins TRBV6-1 to TRBJ2-1, with TRBD2 as a possible D gene (6 bases). This CDR3 comprises 13 residues. The V gene's germline CDR1 is MNHNS and CDR2 SASEGT. Trimming cost V 7 bases and J 6 bases, with 13 bases left between them. The DNA of the CDR3 is TGTGCCAGCACCTTGACTAGAACCAATGAGCAGTTCTTC. This sequence encodes CASTLTRTNEQFF.

This clone was observed a single time. This chain links TRBV19 with TRBJ2-7; tentatively, D is TRBD1 (5 bases). The CDR3 length is 13 residues. V lost 5 bases and J lost 0, with 8 bases in between. Looked up from germline, CDR1 is LNHDA and CDR2 is SQIVND (reference sequence). CDR3 protein: CASSQGHSYEQYF. The CDR3 nucleotides read TGTGCCAGTAGTCAGGGCCACTCCTACGAGCAGTACTTC. Using reference TRBV19 and TRBJ2-7 for the parts outside the CDR3, the full variable domain is DGGITQSPKYLFRKEGQNVTLSCEQNLNHDAMYWYRQDPGQGLRLIYYSQIVNDFQKGDIAEGYSVSREKKESFPLTVTSAQKNPTAFYLCASSQGHSYEQYFGPGTRLTVT.

This chain joins TRBV6-1 and TRBJ2-1, with a tentative D call TRBD1 (5 bases). The V and J ends lost 6 bases and 5 bases respectively, with 14 bases between them. This CDR3 region has 14 residues. The germline V gene encodes CDR1 MNHNS and CDR2 SASEGT. CDR3 DNA sequence: TGTGCCAGCAGATCAGGGTTGGTAGACAATGAGCAGTTCTTC. Translation gives CASRSGLVDNEQFF.

The chain recombines TRBV15 with TRBJ1-2, with 9 bases matching TRBD1. Trimming at V came to 0 bases and at J to 3 bases, leaving 14 bases not matched to a gene. The germline CDR1 and CDR2 sequences are LNHNV and YYDKDF (reference sequence). The CDR3 consists of 19 residues. The CDR3 reads CATSRESSGQGGMDYGYTF. The CDR3 coding sequence is TGTGCCACCAGCAGAGAGTCTTCGGGACAGGGTGGGATGGACTATGGCTACACCTTC.

The chain couples TRBV13 to TRBJ1-3; TRBD1 agrees at 10 bases. This CDR3 has 16 residues. Looked up from germline, CDR1 is PRHDT and CDR2 is FYEKMQ (reference sequence). The junction had 6 bases not matched to a gene; V was cut back by 5 bases and J by 2 bases. The CDR3 nucleotides are TGTGCCAGCAGCGAGGACAGGGGGATAACTGGAAACACCATATATTTT. Translation gives CASSEDRGITGNTIYF.

V usage is TRBV7-6 and J usage is TRBJ1-3, with D unresolved. V dropped 3 bases and J dropped 0 bases, with 12 bases sitting between them. CDR3 length: 16 amino acids. CDR1 is SGHVS, CDR2 FNYEAQ, per germline. The CDR3 sequence: CASSFGKTFSGNTIYF. The CDR3, as DNA: TGTGCCAGCAGCTTCGGGAAAACTTTCTCTGGAAACACCATATATTTT.

The chain recombines TRBV7-4 with TRBJ2-6, with no clear D. Germline V gene data show CDR1 as SGHVT and CDR2 as SQSDAQ. Trimming pared 4 bases from V and 5 bases from J, leaving 9 bases between. The CDR3 contains 14 residues. The CDR3 here is CASSSQSRANVLTF. In nucleotides, the CDR3 is TGTGCCAGCAGCTCACAAAGTCGGGCCAACGTCCTGACTTTC.

The chain uses TRBV19 and TRBJ1-1, with a tentative D call TRBD1 (5 bases). CDR3 length equals 14 residues. CDR1 LNHDA and CDR2 SQIVND come from the germline V gene (reference sequence). V was cut by 2 bases and J by 4 bases, with 11 bases left in between. The CDR3 coding sequence is TGTGCCAGTAGTATAAGGGACTTGGGCACTGAAGCTTTCTTT. This encodes CASSIRDLGTEAFF.

This clone has more than one count but fewer than ten. The chain links TRBV27 to TRBJ2-1, with TRBD1 as a possible D gene (5 bases). V was shortened by 7 bases and J by 4 bases, with 20 bases between the two germline ends. CDR1 and CDR2 (germline): MNHEY, SMNVEV (reference sequence). This CDR3 has 16 residues. The CDR3 region is CASKGAKGQTYNEQFF. In DNA form, the CDR3 reads TGTGCCAGCAAGGGCGCCAAGGGGCAGACATACAATGAGCAGTTCTTC.

V gene TRBV29-1 combines with J gene TRBJ2-7; TRBD1 matches 8 bases. This CDR3 spans 15 amino acids. The V gene end was trimmed by 0 bases and the J gene end by 1 base; junction bases not matched to a gene: 5. Germline assignment: CDR1 SQVTM and CDR2 ANQGSEA. The CDR3 sequence: CSVEEGQGASYEQYF. The CDR3, as DNA: TGCAGCGTTGAAGAGGGCCAGGGGGCTTCCTACGAGCAGTACTTC.